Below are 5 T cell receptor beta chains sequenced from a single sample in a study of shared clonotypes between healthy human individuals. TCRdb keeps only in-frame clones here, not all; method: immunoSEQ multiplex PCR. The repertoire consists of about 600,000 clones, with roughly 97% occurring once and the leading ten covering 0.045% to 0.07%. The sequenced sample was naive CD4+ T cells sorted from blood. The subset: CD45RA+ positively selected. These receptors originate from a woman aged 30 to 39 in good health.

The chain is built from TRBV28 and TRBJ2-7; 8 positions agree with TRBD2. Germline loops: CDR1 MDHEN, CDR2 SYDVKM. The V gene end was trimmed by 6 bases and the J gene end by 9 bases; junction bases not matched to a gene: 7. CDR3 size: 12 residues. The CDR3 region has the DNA TGTGCCAGCAGCCCGGGACTAGGGGGGCAGTACTTC. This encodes CASSPGLGGQYF. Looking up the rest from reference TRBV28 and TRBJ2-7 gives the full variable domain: DVKVTQSSRYLVKRTGEKVFLECVQDMDHENMFWYRQDPGLGLRLIYFSYDVKMKEKGDIPEGYSVSREKKERFSLILESASTNQTSMYLCASSPGLGGQYFGPGTRLTVT.

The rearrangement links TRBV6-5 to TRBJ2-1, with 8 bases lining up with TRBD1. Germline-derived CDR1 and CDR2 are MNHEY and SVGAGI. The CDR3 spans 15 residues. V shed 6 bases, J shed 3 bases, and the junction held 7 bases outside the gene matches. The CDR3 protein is CASRTDRGHYNEQFF. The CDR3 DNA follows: TGTGCCAGCAGGACCGACAGGGGACACTACAATGAGCAGTTCTTC.

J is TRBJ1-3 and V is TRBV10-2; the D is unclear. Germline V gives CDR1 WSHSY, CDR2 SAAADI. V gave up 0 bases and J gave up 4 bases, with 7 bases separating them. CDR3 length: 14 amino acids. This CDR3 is CASSESIPGNTIYF. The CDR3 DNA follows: TGCGCCAGCAGTGAGTCGATTCCCGGAAACACCATATATTTT.

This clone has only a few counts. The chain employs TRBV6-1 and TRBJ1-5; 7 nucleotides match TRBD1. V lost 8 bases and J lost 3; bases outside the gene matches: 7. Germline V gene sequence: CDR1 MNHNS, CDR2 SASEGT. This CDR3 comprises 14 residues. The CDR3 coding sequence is TGTGCCAGCGTAATGACAGGGTTCAATCAGCCCCAGCATTTT. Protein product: CASVMTGFNQPQHF.

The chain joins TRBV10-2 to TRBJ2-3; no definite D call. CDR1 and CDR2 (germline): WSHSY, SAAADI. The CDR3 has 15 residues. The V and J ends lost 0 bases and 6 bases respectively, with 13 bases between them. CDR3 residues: CASSESASPGDTQYF. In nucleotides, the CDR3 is TGCGCCAGCAGTGAGTCGGCCAGCCCCGGGGATACGCAGTATTTT.